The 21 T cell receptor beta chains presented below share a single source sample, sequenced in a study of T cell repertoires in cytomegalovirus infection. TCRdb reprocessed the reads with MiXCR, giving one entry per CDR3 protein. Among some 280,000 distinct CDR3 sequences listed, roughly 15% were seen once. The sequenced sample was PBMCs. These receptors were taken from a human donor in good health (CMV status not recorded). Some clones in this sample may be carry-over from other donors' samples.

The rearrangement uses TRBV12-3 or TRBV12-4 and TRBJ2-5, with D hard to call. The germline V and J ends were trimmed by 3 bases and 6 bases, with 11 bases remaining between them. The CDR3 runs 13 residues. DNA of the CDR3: TGTGCCAGCAGTTTCGATCCCCCCAAGACCCAGTACTTC. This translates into CASSFDPPKTQYF.

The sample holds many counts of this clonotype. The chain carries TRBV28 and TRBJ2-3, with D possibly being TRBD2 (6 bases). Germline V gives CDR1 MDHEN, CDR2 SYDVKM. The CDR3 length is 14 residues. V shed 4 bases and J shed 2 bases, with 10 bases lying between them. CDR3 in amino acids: CASSSGLPTDTQYF. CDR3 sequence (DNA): TGTGCCAGCAGTTCGGGACTTCCCACAGATACGCAGTATTTT.

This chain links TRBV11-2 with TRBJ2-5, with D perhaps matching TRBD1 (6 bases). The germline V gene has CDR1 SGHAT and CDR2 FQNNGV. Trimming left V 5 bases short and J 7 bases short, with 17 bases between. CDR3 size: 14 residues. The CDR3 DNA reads TGTGCCAGCAGCCCGACAGGTGGGCGTGTGACCCAGTACTTC. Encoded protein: CASSPTGGRVTQYF.

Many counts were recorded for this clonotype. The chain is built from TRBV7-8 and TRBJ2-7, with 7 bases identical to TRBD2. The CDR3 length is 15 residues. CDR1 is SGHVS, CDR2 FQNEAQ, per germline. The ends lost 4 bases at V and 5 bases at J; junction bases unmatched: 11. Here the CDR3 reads CASSSHGEGRDEQYF. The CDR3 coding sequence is TGTGCCAGCAGCTCCCACGGGGAGGGTCGCGACGAGCAGTACTTC.

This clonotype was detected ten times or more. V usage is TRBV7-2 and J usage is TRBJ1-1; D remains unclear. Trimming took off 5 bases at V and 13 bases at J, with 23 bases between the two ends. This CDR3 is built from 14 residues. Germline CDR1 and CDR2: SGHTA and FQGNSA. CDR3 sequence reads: CASSPRVAARQDFF. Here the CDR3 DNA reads TGTGCCAGCAGCCCGAGGGTGGCGGCCCGGCAGGATTTCTTT.

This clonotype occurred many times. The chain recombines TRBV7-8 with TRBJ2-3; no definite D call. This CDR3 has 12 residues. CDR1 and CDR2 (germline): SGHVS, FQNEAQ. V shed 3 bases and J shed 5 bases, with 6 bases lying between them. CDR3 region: CASSFDRDTQYF. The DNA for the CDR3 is TGTGCCAGCAGCTTCGACCGAGATACGCAGTATTTT.

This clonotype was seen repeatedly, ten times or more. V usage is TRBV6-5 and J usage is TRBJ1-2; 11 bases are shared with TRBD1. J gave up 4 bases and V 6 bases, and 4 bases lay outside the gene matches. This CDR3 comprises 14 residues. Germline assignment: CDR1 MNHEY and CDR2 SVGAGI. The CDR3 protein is CASRIGQGAYGYTF. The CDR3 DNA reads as TGTGCCAGCAGGATAGGACAGGGGGCCTATGGCTACACCTTC.

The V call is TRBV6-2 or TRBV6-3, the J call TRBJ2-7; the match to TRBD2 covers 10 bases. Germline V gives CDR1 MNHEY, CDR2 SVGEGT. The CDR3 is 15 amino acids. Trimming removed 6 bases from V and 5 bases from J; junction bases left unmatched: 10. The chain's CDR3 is CASSRHSSGSHEQYF. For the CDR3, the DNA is TGTGCCAGCAGCCGGCACTCTAGCGGGAGTCACGAGCAGTACTTC.

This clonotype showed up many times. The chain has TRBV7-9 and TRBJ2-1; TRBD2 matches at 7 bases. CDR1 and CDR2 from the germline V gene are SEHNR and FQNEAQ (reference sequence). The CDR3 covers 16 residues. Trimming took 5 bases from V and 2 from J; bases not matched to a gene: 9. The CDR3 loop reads CASSPRASGAYNEQFF. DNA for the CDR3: TGTGCCAGCAGCCCCCGAGCCAGCGGGGCCTACAATGAGCAGTTCTTC.

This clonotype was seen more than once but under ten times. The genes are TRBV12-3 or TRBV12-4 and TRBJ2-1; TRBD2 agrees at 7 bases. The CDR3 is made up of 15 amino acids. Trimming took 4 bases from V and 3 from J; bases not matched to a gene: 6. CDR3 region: CASSSPASGYNEQFF. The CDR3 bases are TGTGCCAGCAGTTCCCCGGCTAGCGGCTACAATGAGCAGTTCTTC.

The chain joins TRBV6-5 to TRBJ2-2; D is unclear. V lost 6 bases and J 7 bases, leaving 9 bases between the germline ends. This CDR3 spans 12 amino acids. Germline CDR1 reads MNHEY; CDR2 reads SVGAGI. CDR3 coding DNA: TGTGCCAGCAGGGAACAAATCGGGGAGCTGTTTTTT. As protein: CASREQIGELFF.

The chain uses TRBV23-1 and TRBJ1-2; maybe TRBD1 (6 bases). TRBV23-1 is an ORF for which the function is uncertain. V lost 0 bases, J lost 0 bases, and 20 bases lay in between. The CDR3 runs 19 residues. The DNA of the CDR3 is TGCGCCAGCAGTCAATCGGCCCCATGGACAGACGAAACTAACTATGGCTACACCTTC. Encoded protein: CASSQSAPWTDETNYGYTF.

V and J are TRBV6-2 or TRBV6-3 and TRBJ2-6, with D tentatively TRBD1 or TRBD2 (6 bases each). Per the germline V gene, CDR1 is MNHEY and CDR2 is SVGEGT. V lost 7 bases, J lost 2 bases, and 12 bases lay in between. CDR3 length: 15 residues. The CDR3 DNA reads TGTGCCAGCACCCTGGGGGGCGCTGGGGCCAACGTCCTGACTTTC. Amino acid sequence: CASTLGGAGANVLTF.

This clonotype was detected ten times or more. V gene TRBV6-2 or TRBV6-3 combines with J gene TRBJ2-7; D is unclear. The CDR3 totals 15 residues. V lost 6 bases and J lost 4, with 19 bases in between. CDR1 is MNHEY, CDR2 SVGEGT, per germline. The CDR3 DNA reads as TGTGCCAGCAGGCATACTATCCCGTCGAATTACGAGCAGTACTTC. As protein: CASRHTIPSNYEQYF.

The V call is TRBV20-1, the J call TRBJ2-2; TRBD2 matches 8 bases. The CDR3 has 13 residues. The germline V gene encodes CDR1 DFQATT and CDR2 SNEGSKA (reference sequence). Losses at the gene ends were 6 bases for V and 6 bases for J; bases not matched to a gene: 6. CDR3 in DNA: TGCAGTGCCGAGCGGGAGACGGCCGGGGAGCTGTTTTTT. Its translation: CSAERETAGELFF.

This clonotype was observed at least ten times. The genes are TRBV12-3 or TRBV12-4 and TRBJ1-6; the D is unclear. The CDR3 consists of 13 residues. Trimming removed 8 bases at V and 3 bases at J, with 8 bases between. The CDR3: CASSGDYNSPLHF. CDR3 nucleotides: TGTGCCAGCTCCGGGGACTATAATTCACCCCTCCACTTT.

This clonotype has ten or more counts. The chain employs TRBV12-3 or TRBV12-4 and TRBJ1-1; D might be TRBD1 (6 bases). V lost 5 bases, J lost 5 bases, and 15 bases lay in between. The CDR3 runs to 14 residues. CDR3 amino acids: CASSPSGDLTEAFF. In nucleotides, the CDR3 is TGTGCCAGCAGTCCCTCAGGGGATTTGACTGAAGCTTTCTTT.

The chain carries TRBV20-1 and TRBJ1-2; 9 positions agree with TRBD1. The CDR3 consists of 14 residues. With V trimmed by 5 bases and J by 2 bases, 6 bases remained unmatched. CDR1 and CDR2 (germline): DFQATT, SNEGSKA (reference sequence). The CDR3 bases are TGCAGTGCTGCTCCGGGACAGGGCAACTATGGCTACACCTTC. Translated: CSAAPGQGNYGYTF.

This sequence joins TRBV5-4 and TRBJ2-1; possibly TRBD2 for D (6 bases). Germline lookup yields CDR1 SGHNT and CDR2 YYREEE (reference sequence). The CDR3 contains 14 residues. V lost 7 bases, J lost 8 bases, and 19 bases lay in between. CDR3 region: CASGGGLPLHEQFF. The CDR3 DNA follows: TGTGCCAGCGGTGGGGGACTCCCATTGCATGAGCAGTTCTTC.

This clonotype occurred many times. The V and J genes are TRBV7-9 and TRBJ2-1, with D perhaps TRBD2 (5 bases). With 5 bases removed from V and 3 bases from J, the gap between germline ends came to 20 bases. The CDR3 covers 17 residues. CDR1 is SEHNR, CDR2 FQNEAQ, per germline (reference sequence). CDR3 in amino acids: CASSQRVGGRLYNEQFF. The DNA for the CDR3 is TGTGCCAGCAGCCAGCGTGTAGGAGGCCGACTCTACAATGAGCAGTTCTTC.

CDR3 amino acids: CASSLGLKAFF. Here the CDR3 DNA reads TGTGCCAGCAGTCTCGGACTGAAAGCTTTCTTT. The chain joins TRBV28 to TRBJ1-1; D is unclear. The CDR3 extends over 11 amino acids. V lost 5 bases and J lost 9, with 10 bases in between. Germline V gene sequence: CDR1 MDHEN, CDR2 SYDVKM.